This T cell receptor beta chain originates from a study of blood T cell repertoires in COVID-19. Study as a whole: The study drew acute and convalescent COVID-19 samples from the United States, Italy and Spain. T cells, B-cell-depleted T cells, or PBMCs provided the cDNA or gDNA that served as material.

In the original processing: Researchers report that nucleated cell counts were estimated from reference gene primer amplification. The repertoire was sequenced with immunoSEQ multiplex PCR; TCRdb's copy has only in-frame clones and lacks some. The V and J calls and clone size are taken from that table; D and trimming were inferred from the DNA. Of 100,000 to 120,000 clones in the sample, roughly 80% were seen once. Germline-derived CDR1 and CDR2 are SGHRS and YFSETQ. This CDR3 has 13 residues. The trim removed 3 bases at V and 8 bases at J, leaving 7 bases unmatched. This TCR derives from a woman aged 70 to 79 with acute or convalescent COVID-19. Sequenced material: peripheral blood. The rearrangement links TRBV5-1 to TRBJ1-2; 7 bases match TRBD1. This chain's CDR3 is CASSSDRRLGYTF. CDR3 DNA: TGCGCCAGCAGCTCGGACAGGCGGCTCGGCTACACCTTC.